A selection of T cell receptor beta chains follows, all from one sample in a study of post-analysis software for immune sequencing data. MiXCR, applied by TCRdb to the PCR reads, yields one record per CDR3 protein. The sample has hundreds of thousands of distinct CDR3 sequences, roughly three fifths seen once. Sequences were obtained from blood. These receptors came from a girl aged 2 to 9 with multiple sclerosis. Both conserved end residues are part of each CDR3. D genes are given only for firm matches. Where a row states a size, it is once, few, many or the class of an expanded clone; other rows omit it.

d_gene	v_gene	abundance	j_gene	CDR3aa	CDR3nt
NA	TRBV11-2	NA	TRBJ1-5	CASSLEIRQPQHF	TGTGCCAGCAGCTTAGAGATTCGCCAGCCCCAGCATTTT
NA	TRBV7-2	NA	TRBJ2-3	CASSKGGTHTDTQYF	TGTGCCAGCAGCAAAGGAGGGACTCACACAGATACGCAGTATTTT
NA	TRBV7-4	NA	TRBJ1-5	CASSLEQHSNQPQHF	TGTGCCAGCAGCTTAGAACAGCATAGCAATCAGCCCCAGCATTTT
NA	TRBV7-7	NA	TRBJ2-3	CASSPNGRVGGTDTQYF	TGTGCCAGCAGTCCGAACGGACGGGTCGGGGGTACAGATACGCAGTATTTT
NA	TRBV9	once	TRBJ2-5	CASSVAAGVQETQYF	TGTGCCAGCAGCGTAGCAGCAGGGGTCCAAGAGACCCAGTACTTC
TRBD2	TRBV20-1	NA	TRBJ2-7	CSASGTSGGYEQYF	TGCAGTGCTAGCGGGACTAGCGGGGGCTACGAACAGTACTTC
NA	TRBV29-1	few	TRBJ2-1	CSVDEPGRMAYNEQFF	TGCAGCGTTGACGAACCCGGCCGGATGGCCTACAATGAGCAGTTCTTC
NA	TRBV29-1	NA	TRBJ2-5	CSVRTDQETQYF	TGCAGCGTGCGGACAGACCAAGAGACCCAGTACTTC
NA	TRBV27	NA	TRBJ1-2	CASSLEGLDGYTF	TGTGCCAGCAGTTTAGAGGGTTTGGATGGCTACACCTTC
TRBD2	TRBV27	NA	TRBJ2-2	CASRPPSPAGGPYTGELFF	TGTGCCAGCAGACCACCATCTCCCGCGGGGGGGCCATATACCGGGGAGCTGTTTTTT
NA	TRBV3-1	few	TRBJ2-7	CASSPGGQRIHYEQYF	TGTGCCAGTAGCCCCGGCGGCCAGCGCATTCACTACGAGCAGTACTTC
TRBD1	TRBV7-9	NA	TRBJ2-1	CASSKGTAYNEQFF	TGTGCCAGCAGCAAGGGGACAGCCTACAATGAGCAGTTCTTC
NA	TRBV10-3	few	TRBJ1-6	CAISEEGSYNSPLHF	TGTGCCATCAGTGAGGAGGGATCCTATAATTCACCCCTCCACTTT
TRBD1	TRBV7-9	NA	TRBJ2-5	CASSLALTGEETQYF	TGTGCCAGCAGCTTAGCGTTGACAGGGGAGGAGACCCAGTACTTC
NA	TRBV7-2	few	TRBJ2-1	CASSLAGSRPGEQFF	TGTGCCAGCAGCTTAGCCGGCAGTCGTCCCGGTGAGCAGTTCTTC
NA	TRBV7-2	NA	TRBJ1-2	CASSLASDNYGYTF	TGTGCCAGCAGCTTAGCCTCCGATAACTATGGCTACACCTTC